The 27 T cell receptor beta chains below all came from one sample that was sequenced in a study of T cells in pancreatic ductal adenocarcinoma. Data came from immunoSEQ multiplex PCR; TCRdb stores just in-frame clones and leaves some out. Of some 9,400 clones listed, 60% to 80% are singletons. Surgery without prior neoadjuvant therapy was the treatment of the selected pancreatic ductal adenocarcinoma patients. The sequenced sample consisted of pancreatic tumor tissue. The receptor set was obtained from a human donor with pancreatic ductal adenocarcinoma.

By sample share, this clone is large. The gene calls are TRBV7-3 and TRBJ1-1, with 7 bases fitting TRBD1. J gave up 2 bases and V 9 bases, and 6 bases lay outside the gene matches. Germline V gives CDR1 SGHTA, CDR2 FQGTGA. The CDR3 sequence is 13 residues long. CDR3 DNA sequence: TGTGCCAGTGCGGGACAGCCAAACACTGAAGCTTTCTTT. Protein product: CASAGQPNTEAFF.

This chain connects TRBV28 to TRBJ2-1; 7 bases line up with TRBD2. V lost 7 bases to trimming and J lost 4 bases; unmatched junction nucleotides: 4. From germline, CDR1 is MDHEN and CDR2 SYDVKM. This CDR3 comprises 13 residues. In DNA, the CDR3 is TGTGCCAGCACCGGCGGGGGATACAATGAGCAGTTCTTC. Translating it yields CASTGGGYNEQFF.

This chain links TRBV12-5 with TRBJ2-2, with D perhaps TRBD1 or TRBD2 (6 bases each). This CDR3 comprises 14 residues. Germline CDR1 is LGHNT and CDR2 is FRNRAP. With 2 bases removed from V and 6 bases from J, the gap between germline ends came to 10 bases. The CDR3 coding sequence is TGTGCTAGTGGTTTGTACAGGGAGGCCGGGGAGCTGTTTTTT. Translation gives CASGLYREAGELFF. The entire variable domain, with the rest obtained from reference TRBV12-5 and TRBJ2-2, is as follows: DARVTQTPRHKVTEMGQEVTMRCQPILGHNTVFWYRQTMMQGLELLAYFRNRAPLDDSGMPKDRFSAEMPDATLATLKIQPSEPRDSAVYFCASGLYREAGELFFGEGSRLTVL.

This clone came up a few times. The DNA for the CDR3 is TGTGCCTGGGACAGGGACGGTTCACCCCTCCACTTT. Its translation: CAWDRDGSPLHF. The V and J genes are TRBV30 and TRBJ1-6; 7 positions match TRBD1. Germline V gene lookup returns CDR1 GTSNPN and CDR2 SVGIG (reference sequence). This CDR3 contains 12 residues. V was pared by 5 bases and J by 9 bases, with 4 bases of the junction left unmatched.

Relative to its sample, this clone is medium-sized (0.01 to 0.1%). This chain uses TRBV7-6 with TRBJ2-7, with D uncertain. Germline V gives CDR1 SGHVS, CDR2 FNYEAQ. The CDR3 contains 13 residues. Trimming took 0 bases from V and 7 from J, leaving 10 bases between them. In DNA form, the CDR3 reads TGTGCCAGCAGCTTAGCGCTGACAACTGAGCAGTACTTC. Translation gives CASSLALTTEQYF.

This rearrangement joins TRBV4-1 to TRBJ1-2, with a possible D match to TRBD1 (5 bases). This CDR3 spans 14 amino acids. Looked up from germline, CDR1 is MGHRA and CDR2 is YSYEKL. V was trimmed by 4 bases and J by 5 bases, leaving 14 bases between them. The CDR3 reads CASSPGQGIYGYTF. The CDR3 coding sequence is TGCGCCAGCAGCCCCGGCCAGGGTATTTATGGCTACACCTTC.

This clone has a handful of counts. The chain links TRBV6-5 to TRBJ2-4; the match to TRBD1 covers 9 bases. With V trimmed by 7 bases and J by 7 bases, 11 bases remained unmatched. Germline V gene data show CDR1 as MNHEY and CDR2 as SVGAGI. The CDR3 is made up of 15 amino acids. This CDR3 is CASKRTGAHRNIQYF. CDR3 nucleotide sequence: TGTGCCAGCAAAAGGACAGGGGCGCATCGTAACATTCAGTACTTC.

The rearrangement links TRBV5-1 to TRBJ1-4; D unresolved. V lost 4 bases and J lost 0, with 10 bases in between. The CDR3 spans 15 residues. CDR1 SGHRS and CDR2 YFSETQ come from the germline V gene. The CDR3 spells CASSRGDSTNEKLFF. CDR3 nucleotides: TGCGCCAGCAGCCGCGGGGATTCAACTAATGAAAAACTGTTTTTT.

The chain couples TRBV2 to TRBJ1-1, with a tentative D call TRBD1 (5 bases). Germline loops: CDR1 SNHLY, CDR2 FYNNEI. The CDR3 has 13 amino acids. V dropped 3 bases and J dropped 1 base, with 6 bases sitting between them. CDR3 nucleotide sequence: TGTGCCAGCAGTGAGGGGACGAACACTGAAGCTTTCTTT. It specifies CASSEGTNTEAFF.

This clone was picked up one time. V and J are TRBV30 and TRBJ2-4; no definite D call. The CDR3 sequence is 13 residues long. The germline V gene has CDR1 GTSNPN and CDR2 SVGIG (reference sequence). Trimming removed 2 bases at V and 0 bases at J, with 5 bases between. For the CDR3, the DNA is TGTGCCTGGAGTTTGGGAGCCAAAAACATTCAGTACTTC. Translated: CAWSLGAKNIQYF.

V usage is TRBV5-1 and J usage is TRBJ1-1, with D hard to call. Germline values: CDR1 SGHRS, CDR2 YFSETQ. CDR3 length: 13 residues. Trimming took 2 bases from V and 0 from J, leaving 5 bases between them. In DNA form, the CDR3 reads TGCGCCAGCAGCTTAGGTATGAACACTGAAGCTTTCTTT. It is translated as CASSLGMNTEAFF.

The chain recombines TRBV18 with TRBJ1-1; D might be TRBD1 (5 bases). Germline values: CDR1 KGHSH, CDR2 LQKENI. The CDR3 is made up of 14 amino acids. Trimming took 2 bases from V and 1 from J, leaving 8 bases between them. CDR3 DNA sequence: TGTGCCAGCTCACCAGGGGCTTCGAACACTGAAGCTTTCTTT. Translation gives CASSPGASNTEAFF. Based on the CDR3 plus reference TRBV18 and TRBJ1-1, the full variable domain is NAGVMQNPRHLVRRRGQEARLRCSPMKGHSHVYWYRQLPEEGLKFMVYLQKENIIDESGMPKERFSAEFPKEGPSILRIQQVVRGDSAAYFCASSPGASNTEAFFGQGTRLTVV.

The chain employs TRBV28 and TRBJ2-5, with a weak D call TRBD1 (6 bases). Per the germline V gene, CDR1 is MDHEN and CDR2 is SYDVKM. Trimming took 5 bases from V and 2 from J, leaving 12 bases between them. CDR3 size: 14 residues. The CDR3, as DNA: TGTGCCAGCAGTGACTTCAGGGGTCAAGAGACCCAGTACTTC. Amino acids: CASSDFRGQETQYF. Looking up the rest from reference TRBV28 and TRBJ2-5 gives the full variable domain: DVKVTQSSRYLVKRTGEKVFLECVQDMDHENMFWYRQDPGLGLRLIYFSYDVKMKEKGDIPEGYSVSREKKERFSLILESASTNQTSMYLCASSDFRGQETQYFGPGTRLLVL.

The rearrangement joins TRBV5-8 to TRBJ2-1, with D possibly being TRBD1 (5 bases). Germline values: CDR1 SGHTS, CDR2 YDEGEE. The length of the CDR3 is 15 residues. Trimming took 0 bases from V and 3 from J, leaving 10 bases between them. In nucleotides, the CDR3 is TGTGCCAGCAGCTTGGGACAGCAGTTCTACAATGAGCAGTTCTTC. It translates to CASSLGQQFYNEQFF.

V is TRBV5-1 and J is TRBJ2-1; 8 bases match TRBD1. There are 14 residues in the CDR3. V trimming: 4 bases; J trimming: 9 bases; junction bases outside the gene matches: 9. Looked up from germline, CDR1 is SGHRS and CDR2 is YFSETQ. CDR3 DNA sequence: TGCGCCAGCAGCCCCGGGACAGGTGTCGGTGAGCAGTTCTTC. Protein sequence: CASSPGTGVGEQFF.

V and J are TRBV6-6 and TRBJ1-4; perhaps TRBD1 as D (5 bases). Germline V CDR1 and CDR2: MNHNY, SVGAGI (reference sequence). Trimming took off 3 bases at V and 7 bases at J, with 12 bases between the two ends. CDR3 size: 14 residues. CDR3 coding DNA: TGTGCCAGCAGTTATGTGGGGCCGAGTGAAAAACTGTTTTTT. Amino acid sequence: CASSYVGPSEKLFF.

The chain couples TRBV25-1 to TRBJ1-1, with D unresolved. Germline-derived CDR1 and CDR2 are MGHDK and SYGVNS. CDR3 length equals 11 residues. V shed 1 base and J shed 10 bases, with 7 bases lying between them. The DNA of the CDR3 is TGTGCCAGCAGTGAATTCTACGGAGCTTTCTTT. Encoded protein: CASSEFYGAFF.

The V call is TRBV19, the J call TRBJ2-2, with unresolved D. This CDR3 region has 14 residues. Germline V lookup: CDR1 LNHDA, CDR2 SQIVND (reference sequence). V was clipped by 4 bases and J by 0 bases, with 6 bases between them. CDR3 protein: CASSSLPNTGELFF. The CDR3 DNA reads TGTGCCAGTAGTAGTCTCCCGAACACCGGGGAGCTGTTTTTT.

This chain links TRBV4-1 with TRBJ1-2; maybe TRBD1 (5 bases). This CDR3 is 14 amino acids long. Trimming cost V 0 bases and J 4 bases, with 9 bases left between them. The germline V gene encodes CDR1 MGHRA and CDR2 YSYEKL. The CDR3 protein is CASSQDRDRYGYTF. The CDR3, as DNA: TGCGCCAGCAGCCAAGACAGGGACCGCTATGGCTACACCTTC.

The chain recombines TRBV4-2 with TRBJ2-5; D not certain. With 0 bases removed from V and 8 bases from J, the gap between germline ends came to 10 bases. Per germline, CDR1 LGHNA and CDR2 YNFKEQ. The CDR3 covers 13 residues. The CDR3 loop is CASSQERSSTQYF. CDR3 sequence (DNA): TGTGCCAGCAGCCAAGAACGAAGTTCAACCCAGTACTTC.

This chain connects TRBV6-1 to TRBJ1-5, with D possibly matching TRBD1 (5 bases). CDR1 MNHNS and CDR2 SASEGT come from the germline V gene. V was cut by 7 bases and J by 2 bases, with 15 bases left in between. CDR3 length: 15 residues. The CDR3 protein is CASKPDSLRNQPQHF. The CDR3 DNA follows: TGTGCCAGCAAGCCCGACAGTTTACGCAATCAGCCCCAGCATTTT.

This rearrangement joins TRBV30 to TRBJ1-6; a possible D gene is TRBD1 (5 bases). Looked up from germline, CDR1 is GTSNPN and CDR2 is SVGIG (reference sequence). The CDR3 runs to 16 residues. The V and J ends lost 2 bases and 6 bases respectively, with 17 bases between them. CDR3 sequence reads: CAWSKGPSKVNSPLHF. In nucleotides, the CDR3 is TGTGCCTGGAGTAAGGGACCCTCTAAGGTTAATTCACCCCTCCACTTT.

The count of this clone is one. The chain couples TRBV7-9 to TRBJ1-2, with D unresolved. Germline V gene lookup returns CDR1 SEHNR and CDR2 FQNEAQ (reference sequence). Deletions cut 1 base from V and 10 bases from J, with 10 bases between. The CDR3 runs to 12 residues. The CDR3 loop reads CASSLGGGNYTF. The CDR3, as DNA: TGTGCCAGCAGCTTAGGGGGTGGTAACTACACCTTC.

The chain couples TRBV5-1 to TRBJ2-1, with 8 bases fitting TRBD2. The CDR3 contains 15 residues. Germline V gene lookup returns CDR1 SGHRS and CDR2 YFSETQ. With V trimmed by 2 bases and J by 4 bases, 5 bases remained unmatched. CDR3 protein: CASSLLAGGYNEQFF. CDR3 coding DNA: TGCGCCAGCAGCTTATTGGCGGGGGGATACAATGAGCAGTTCTTC.

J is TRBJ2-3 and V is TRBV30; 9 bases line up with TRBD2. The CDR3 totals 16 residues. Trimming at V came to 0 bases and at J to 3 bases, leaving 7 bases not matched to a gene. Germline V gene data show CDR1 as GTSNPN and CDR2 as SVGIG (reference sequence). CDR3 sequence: CAWSVRGGAGTDTQYF. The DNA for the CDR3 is TGTGCCTGGAGTGTACGCGGGGGGGCGGGGACAGATACGCAGTATTTT.

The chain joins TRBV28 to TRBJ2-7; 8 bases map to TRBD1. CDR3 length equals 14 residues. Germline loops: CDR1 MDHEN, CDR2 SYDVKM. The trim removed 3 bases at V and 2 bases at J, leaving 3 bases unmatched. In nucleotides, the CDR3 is TGTGCCAGCAGTTTGACAGGGGCGACCTACGAGCAGTACTTC. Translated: CASSLTGATYEQYF.

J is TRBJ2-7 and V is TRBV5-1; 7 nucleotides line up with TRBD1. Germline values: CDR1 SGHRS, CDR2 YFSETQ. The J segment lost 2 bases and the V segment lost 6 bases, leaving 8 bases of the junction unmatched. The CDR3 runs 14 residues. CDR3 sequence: CASTPGQRTYEQYF. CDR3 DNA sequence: TGCGCCAGCACACCGGGACAGAGAACCTACGAGCAGTACTTC.